This is a list of T cell receptor beta chains from one sample in a study of OX40 agonist ivuxolimab in advanced cancers. Sequencing was performed with immunoSEQ multiplex PCR; in TCRdb, only in-frame clones are kept and a portion is missing. The table lists tens of thousands of clones, roughly 80% of them singletons. Sequencing was performed on CD4+ or CD8+ T cells sorted from blood, taken in a trial of the OX40 agonist ivuxolimab. These receptors originate from an adult with an advanced solid tumor such as melanoma, head and neck, liver or kidney cancer. Each CDR3 is given with its conserved first and last residue. Fields, in order: V gene, clone size, CDR3 length, J gene, D gene, CDR3 DNA, CDR3 protein. The D gene is left open where the match is weak. Expanded clones get a size class; other rows say once, few or many, or leave the size out.

V: TRBV7-9; size: NA; length: 15; J: TRBJ2-2; D: NA; DNA: TGTGCCAGCAGCCGACCGGGAGAGGGCACCGGGGAGCTGTTTTTT; CDR3: CASSRPGEGTGELFF
V: TRBV19; size: NA; length: 14; J: TRBJ2-5; D: NA; DNA: TGTGCCAGTAGTATAGCAAACGGGGCAGAGACCCAGTACTTC; CDR3: CASSIANGAETQYF
V: TRBV7-8; size: NA; length: 14; J: TRBJ2-4; D: NA; DNA: TGTGCCAGCAGCTTAGGAGGGGACAAAAACATTCAGTACTTC; CDR3: CASSLGGDKNIQYF
V: TRBV6-1; size: few; length: 15; J: TRBJ2-1; D: NA; DNA: TGTGCCAGCAGTGAAGGTTGGGGCAGCGAACCTCGTCAGTTCTTC; CDR3: CASSEGWGSEPRQFF
V: TRBV7-6; size: NA; length: 17; J: TRBJ2-1; D: NA; DNA: TGTGCCAGCAGTCTGGATACCCTCAGGGGCGCCTACAATGAGCAGTTCTTC; CDR3: CASSLDTLRGAYNEQFF
V: TRBV2; size: NA; length: 13; J: TRBJ2-7; D: TRBD1; DNA: TGTGCCACAACTCAGGGGGAGTTCCACGAGCAGTACTTC; CDR3: CATTQGEFHEQYF
V: TRBV14; size: NA; length: 13; J: TRBJ1-1; D: NA; DNA: TGTGCCAGCAGCCCTCAAGTGAACACTGAAGCTTTCTTT; CDR3: CASSPQVNTEAFF
V: TRBV27; size: NA; length: 16; J: TRBJ1-5; D: TRBD1; DNA: TGTGCCAGCAGTTCCCTAGGGACAGGGGTGTTTCAGCCCCAGCATTTT; CDR3: CASSSLGTGVFQPQHF
V: TRBV5-8; size: NA; length: 15; J: TRBJ2-1; D: NA; DNA: TGTGCCAGCATTCTCCTCCAGCTTCCCTACAATGAGCAGTTCTTC; CDR3: CASILLQLPYNEQFF
V: TRBV9; size: NA; length: 12; J: TRBJ1-3; D: NA; DNA: TGTGCCAGCAGCGGATCTGGAAACACCATATATTTT; CDR3: CASSGSGNTIYF
V: TRBV15; size: NA; length: 15; J: TRBJ1-1; D: NA; DNA: TGTGCCACCAGCAGAGATCGCCCGGGCGGGGGAGAAGCTTTCTTT; CDR3: CATSRDRPGGGEAFF
V: TRBV6-6; size: NA; length: 15; J: TRBJ1-1; D: TRBD1; DNA: TGTGCCAGCAGTAATTCCGGGACAGCTCACACTGAAGCTTTCTTT; CDR3: CASSNSGTAHTEAFF
V: TRBV29-1; size: NA; length: 14; J: TRBJ2-7; D: TRBD1; DNA: TGCAGCGCTGGGGACAGCTCTATCTCCTACGAGCAGTACTTC; CDR3: CSAGDSSISYEQYF
V: TRBV19; size: once; length: 14; J: TRBJ1-2; D: NA; DNA: TGTGCCAGTAGTACCCGGGCAGGCGAGGGTGGCTACACCTTC; CDR3: CASSTRAGEGGYTF
V: TRBV29-1; size: NA; length: 14; J: TRBJ2-2; D: TRBD1; DNA: TGCAGCGCGATTCGGACAGGGCTTGCCGGGGAGCTGTTTTTT; CDR3: CSAIRTGLAGELFF
V: TRBV7-2; size: NA; length: 14; J: TRBJ1-1; D: NA; DNA: TGTGCCAGCAGCTTACTGGGAATGAACACTGAAGCTTTCTTT; CDR3: CASSLLGMNTEAFF
V: TRBV19; size: NA; length: 15; J: TRBJ1-1; D: TRBD1; DNA: TGTGCCAGTAGTGCCTCCGGGACAGGGTTCACTGAAGCTTTCTTT; CDR3: CASSASGTGFTEAFF
V: TRBV6-5; size: once; length: 15; J: TRBJ2-1; D: TRBD2; DNA: TGTGCCAGCAGTTACCTGCGGGGGAGCAACAATGAGCAGTTCTTC; CDR3: CASSYLRGSNNEQFF
V: TRBV7-9; size: NA; length: 12; J: TRBJ1-1; D: NA; DNA: TGTGCCAGCAGCTTAATGGGTCTCGCAGCTTTCTTT; CDR3: CASSLMGLAAFF
V: TRBV7-9; size: NA; length: 14; J: TRBJ2-7; D: NA; DNA: TGTGCCAGCAGCTTAGCAGGGGTGCCCTACGAGCAGTACTTC; CDR3: CASSLAGVPYEQYF
V: TRBV9; size: NA; length: 15; J: TRBJ2-1; D: TRBD2; DNA: TGTGCCAGCAGCGTAGACGGTAGCGGGAACAATGAGCAGTTCTTC; CDR3: CASSVDGSGNNEQFF
V: TRBV9; size: NA; length: 18; J: TRBJ2-6; D: NA; DNA: TGTGCCAGCAGCCCCTCGCCTCCAGGGACCTCTGGGGCCAACGTCCTGACTTTC; CDR3: CASSPSPPGTSGANVLTF
V: TRBV19; size: NA; length: 15; J: TRBJ2-5; D: NA; DNA: TGTGCCAGTACCCCGCGGGTTGGGTACCAAGAGACCCAGTACTTC; CDR3: CASTPRVGYQETQYF
V: TRBV18; size: NA; length: 15; J: TRBJ1-2; D: TRBD1; DNA: TGTGCCAGCTCTCCGACTGGACAGGGATCTTATGGCTACACCTTC; CDR3: CASSPTGQGSYGYTF
V: TRBV30; size: once; length: 16; J: TRBJ1-6; D: NA; DNA: TGTGCCTGGTTCCGCCCGGACGGCAGGCGAGGGTCACCCCTCCACTTT; CDR3: CAWFRPDGRRGSPLHF
V: TRBV27; size: NA; length: 14; J: TRBJ2-3; D: NA; DNA: TGTGCCAGCAGGGACTACTCATACACAGATACGCAGTATTTT; CDR3: CASRDYSYTDTQYF